In this sample, the clone carrying this TCR beta chain turned up once. The antigen is undetermined. The entry originates in a study of blood T cells in healthy people across ages. The authors ran a second PCR of roughly 6 to 12 cycles using a sample-barcoded 5' primer and a J-beta primer mix. Each cDNA molecule was tagged by a template-switch adaptor with 12 random nucleotides. MiXCR, applied by TCRdb to the 5' RACE reads, yields one record per CDR3 protein. The sample has about 830,000 distinct CDR3 sequences; 62% are singletons. Trimming removed 6 bases from V and 5 bases from J, with 19 bases in between. The CDR3 is 15 residues long. Per the germline V gene, CDR1 is ENHRY and CDR2 is SYGVKD. Findings of the study overall: Roughly linear declines in TCR beta diversity per million T cells occurred with age.

Per sample, extraction of total RNA gave at least 5.5 micrograms in every case. The TCR comes from a man in his thirties or forties in good health. V usage is TRBV10-3 and J usage is TRBJ2-5; TRBD1 is a possible D gene (5 bases). The sequenced sample consisted of blood. DNA for the CDR3: TGTGCCATCAGAGGGTCCCTAGGGGCTCGGGAGACCCAGTACTTC. It translates to CAIRGSLGARETQYF.